These 25 T cell receptor beta chains came from one sample sequenced in a study of molecular identifiers for immune sequencing clone quantification. TCRdb itself ran the PCR reads through MiXCR, one entry per CDR3 protein. The sample gives 550,000 to 750,000 distinct CDR3 sequences, 15% to 20% of which show up once; 0.85% is in the top ten. Sample: naive CD8+ T cells from blood, with Jurkat cell RNA spiked in. Subset indicated: FACS-sorted CD8+CD4-CCR7+CD45RA+ naive T cells. These receptors originate from a human donor in good health. Some libraries in this study had Jurkat cell RNA spiked in.

At least ten counts were recorded for this clonotype. The genes are TRBV4-2 and TRBJ2-7; D unresolved. Germline V gene lookup returns CDR1 LGHNA and CDR2 YNFKEQ. Trimming pared 1 base from V and 5 bases from J, leaving 15 bases between. CDR3 size: 15 residues. CDR3 loop: CASSQGTLFFDEQYF. The CDR3, as DNA: TGTGCCAGCAGCCAAGGGACCCTCTTCTTTGACGAGCAGTACTTC.

The sample holds many counts of this clonotype. The chain has TRBV9 and TRBJ1-1; 8 bases are shared with TRBD1. The ends lost 2 bases at V and 4 bases at J; junction bases unmatched: 7. Germline lookup yields CDR1 SGDLS and CDR2 YYNGEE. CDR3 size: 15 residues. The CDR3: CASSVHQGAGTEAFF. Written as DNA, the CDR3 is TGTGCCAGCAGCGTGCACCAGGGGGCCGGCACTGAAGCTTTCTTT.

About this clonotype: Given a much more abundant clone one base away, this may be a read error. The chain has TRBV6-1 and TRBJ2-2; weak D call: TRBD2 (6 bases). The germline V gene encodes CDR1 MNHNS and CDR2 SASEGT. The CDR3 is 12 amino acids. The CDR3 spells CAGRDLGGELLF. DNA for the CDR3: TGTGCCGGACGGGACTTGGGCGGGGAGCTGCTTTTT.

Of note for this clonotype: At one of its ends the junction is not consistent with the germline gene, which may arise from a read error. CDR3 sequence: CASSLNSGIYNEQSF. CDR3 DNA: TGTGCCAGCAGCTTAAATAGCGGGATATACAATGAGCAGTCCTTC. The chain combines TRBV11-2 with TRBJ2-1; TRBD2 matches 8 bases. CDR3 length equals 15 residues. The germline V gene has CDR1 SGHAT and CDR2 FQNNGV.

This chain joins TRBV2 and TRBJ2-3; weak D call: TRBD1 (6 bases). The CDR3 totals 12 residues. Per the germline V gene, CDR1 is SNHLY and CDR2 is FYNNEI. Between the trimmed V and J ends, which lost 5 bases and 7 bases, there was a span of 10 bases. The CDR3 bases are TGTGCCAGCAGTTCAGACAGGTATACGCAGTATTTT. Encoded protein: CASSSDRYTQYF. The full variable domain, in which reference TRBV2 and TRBJ2-3 provide the parts outside the CDR3, is EPEVTQTPSHQVTQMGQEVILRCVPISNHLYFYWYRQILGQKVEFLVSFYNNEISEKSEIFDDQFSVERPDGSNFTLKIRSTKLEDSAMYFCASSSDRYTQYFGPGTRLTVL.

This clonotype appeared a single time. As the CDR3 is not closed by the conserved phenylalanine or tryptophan, this likely results from a read error. The V call is TRBV7-9, the J call TRBJ1-2; D possibly corresponds to TRBD1 (6 bases). V lost 1 base, J lost 3 bases, and 12 bases lay in between. The length of the CDR3 is 15 residues. CDR1 is SEHNR, CDR2 FQNEAQ, per germline (reference sequence). This CDR3 is CASSLGDTVHYGYTS. In DNA form, the CDR3 reads TGTGCCAGCAGCTTAGGGGACACTGTGCACTATGGCTACACCTCC.

Many counts were recorded for this clonotype. This rearrangement joins TRBV20-1 to TRBJ1-1; perhaps TRBD1 as D (5 bases). The ends were cut back, 0 bases at V and 4 bases at J, with 12 bases in the middle. The CDR3 is 14 amino acids. From germline, CDR1 is DFQATT and CDR2 SNEGSKA (reference sequence). CDR3 sequence: CSARDRVHSTEAFF. CDR3 in DNA: TGCAGTGCTAGAGACAGGGTTCATAGCACTGAAGCTTTCTTT.

This clonotype showed up just a few times. The V gene is TRBV13, the J gene TRBJ1-2; 8 bases are shared with TRBD1. Germline CDR1 reads PRHDT; CDR2 reads FYEKMQ (reference sequence). This CDR3 comprises 16 residues. Trimming removed 5 bases from V and 2 bases from J; junction bases left unmatched: 10. In nucleotides, the CDR3 is TGTGCCAGCAGCACAACAACGGGACAGGACAACTATGGCTACACCTTC. It specifies CASSTTTGQDNYGYTF.

In this sample, this clonotype turned up many times. The V and J genes are TRBV15 and TRBJ1-1; 8 bases match TRBD1. The ends lost 5 bases at V and 5 bases at J; junction bases unmatched: 7. The CDR3 consists of 14 residues. Germline assignment: CDR1 LNHNV and CDR2 YYDKDF (reference sequence). The CDR3 sequence: CATSARTGWTEAFF. CDR3 DNA sequence: TGTGCCACCAGCGCTCGGACAGGGTGGACTGAAGCTTTCTTT.

This clonotype was detected many times. The chain couples TRBV6-1 to TRBJ2-2; no reliable D call. This CDR3 spans 15 amino acids. The germline V gene encodes CDR1 MNHNS and CDR2 SASEGT. Trimming shortened V by 0 bases and J by 4 bases, and 9 bases separated the two germline ends. Written as DNA, the CDR3 is TGTGCCAGCAGTGAAGCAGGGTTCGGCACCGGGGAGCTGTTTTTT. Protein: CASSEAGFGTGELFF.

The J gene is TRBJ2-5, the V gene TRBV11-2, with 8 positions matching TRBD2. J was trimmed by 3 bases and V by 1 base; bases with no gene match: 7. CDR1 is SGHAT and CDR2 is FQNNGV in the germline V gene. This CDR3 has 16 amino acids. The CDR3 nucleotides read TGTGCCAGCAGCTTAGTATCCCGGGAGGGCGAAGAGACCCAGTACTTC. Its translation is CASSLVSREGEETQYF. Looking up the rest from reference TRBV11-2 and TRBJ2-5 gives the full variable domain: EAGVAQSPRYKIIEKRQSVAFWCNPISGHATLYWYQQILGQGPKLLIQFQNNGVVDDSQLPKDRFSAERLKGVDSTLKIQPAKLEDSAVYLCASSLVSREGEETQYFGPGTRLLVL.

V gene TRBV24-1 combines with J gene TRBJ2-5, with TRBD2 identical over 8 bases. J lost 5 bases, V lost 6 bases, and 4 bases had no gene match. The CDR3 spans 13 residues. Germline assignment: CDR1 KGHDR and CDR2 SFDVKD. CDR3 loop: CATSLSGSETQYF. CDR3 DNA sequence: TGTGCCACCAGTCTAAGCGGGAGTGAGACCCAGTACTTC.

There are a few counts of this clonotype. This chain joins TRBV7-9 and TRBJ2-2; D may be TRBD2 (5 bases). The V gene's germline CDR1 is SEHNR and CDR2 FQNEAQ (reference sequence). Between the trimmed V and J ends, which lost 4 bases and 5 bases, there was a span of 14 bases. This CDR3 comprises 15 residues. CDR3 sequence reads: CASSSFKEGTGELFF. The CDR3, as DNA: TGTGCCAGCAGCTCTTTTAAAGAGGGAACCGGGGAGCTGTTTTTT.

V gene TRBV27 combines with J gene TRBJ2-3; TRBD1 or TRBD2 may be the D gene (5 bases each). This CDR3 region has 17 residues. CDR1 is MNHEY and CDR2 is SMNVEV in the germline V gene (reference sequence). V lost 7 bases and J 5 bases, leaving 25 bases between the germline ends. The CDR3 region is CASTRTTVRGGVDTQYF. CDR3 DNA sequence: TGTGCCAGCACCCGAACCACGGTGAGGGGTGGAGTAGATACGCAGTATTTT.

This clonotype was picked up many times. The rearrangement uses TRBV21-1 and TRBJ1-2; whether TRBD1, the table's D call, matches the DNA was not checked. TRBV21-1 is a pseudogene locus. The CDR3 totals 15 residues. CDR3 DNA: TGTGCCAGCAGCGGAAACGACAGGTTCTGCTATGGCTACACCTTC. This sequence encodes CASSGNDRFCYGYTF.

Ten or more counts support this clonotype. The gene calls are TRBV28 and TRBJ2-7; 8 nucleotides match TRBD2. The V and J ends lost 5 bases and 2 bases, in that order; junction bases with no gene match: 8. This CDR3 region has 15 residues. Germline CDR1 and CDR2: MDHEN and SYDVKM. CDR3 DNA sequence: TGTGCCAGCAGTGAGGGGCCGGGACTAGCCTACGAGCAGTACTTC. Translation: CASSEGPGLAYEQYF.

This clonotype was seen just once. A much larger clone sits a single nucleotide away, making a read error possible. V usage is TRBV6-2 or TRBV6-3 and J usage is TRBJ1-5, with D perhaps matching TRBD1 (6 bases). CDR1 is MNHEY, CDR2 SVGEGT, per germline. The ends were cut back, 2 bases at V and 5 bases at J, with 19 bases in the middle. This CDR3 has 17 residues. CDR3 coding DNA: TGTGCCAGCAGTTACCCGGGACGGGGGCCCCGGGATCAGCCCCAGCATTTT. Its translation is CASSYPGRGPRDQPQHF.

This clonotype occurred many times. For the CDR3, the DNA is TGCAGCGTTGGGGGGTCAGAGAACACTGAAGCTTTCTTT. Translation: CSVGGSENTEAFF. This chain links TRBV29-1 with TRBJ1-1, with TRBD1 as a possible D gene (5 bases). The V gene lost 4 bases and the J gene lost 1 base, with 10 bases spanning the gap. This CDR3 is 13 amino acids long. Per the germline V gene, CDR1 is SQVTM and CDR2 is ANQGSEA.

The chain couples TRBV28 to TRBJ2-7; no firm D call. The CDR3 extends over 13 amino acids. Trimming left V 5 bases short and J 10 bases short, with 18 bases between. Germline CDR1 reads MDHEN; CDR2 reads SYDVKM. The CDR3 is CASSDLLGYEQYF. The CDR3 region has the DNA TGTGCCAGCAGTGATTTACTGGGCTATGAACAGTACTTC.

This chain joins TRBV6-5 and TRBJ2-2; D remains ambiguous. V was pared by 6 bases and J by 2 bases, with 13 bases between. The germline V gene has CDR1 MNHEY and CDR2 SVGAGI. The CDR3 covers 15 residues. The CDR3 DNA reads as TGTGCCAGCAGCCCCCCAGACGTTAACACCGGGGAGCTGTTTTTT. Translating it yields CASSPPDVNTGELFF.

This clonotype came up a few times. The CDR3 region is CASTVGGSVYEQYF. The CDR3 bases are TGTGCCAGCACTGTCGGCGGGAGTGTCTACGAGCAGTACTTC. The rearrangement joins TRBV9 to TRBJ2-7; 7 positions agree with TRBD2. CDR3 size: 14 residues. Germline values: CDR1 SGDLS, CDR2 YYNGEE. The V segment lost 6 bases and the J segment 3 bases; nucleotides outside the gene matches: 9.

This clonotype was seen a handful of times. The chain has TRBV6-1 and TRBJ1-4; TRBD1 might be the D (6 bases). The V end was cut by 7 bases, the J end by 6 bases, with 18 bases between. Per the germline V gene, CDR1 is MNHNS and CDR2 is SASEGT. This CDR3 has 15 amino acids. The CDR3 region is CASTEGGASYEKLFF. Written as DNA, the CDR3 is TGTGCCAGCACCGAAGGGGGGGCTAGCTATGAAAAACTGTTTTTT.

This clonotype showed up many times. The chain is built from TRBV20-1 and TRBJ2-7, with D uncertain. V dropped 1 base and J dropped 3 bases, with 16 bases sitting between them. The CDR3 totals 15 residues. Germline V lookup: CDR1 DFQATT, CDR2 SNEGSKA (reference sequence). The CDR3: CSARAIRLQDYEQYF. The CDR3 DNA reads TGCAGTGCTAGAGCGATCAGGCTTCAGGACTACGAGCAGTACTTC.

The table lists this clonotype with a few counts. V and J are TRBV10-1 and TRBJ2-7; no clear D. The CDR3 is 14 residues long. Trimming took 0 bases from V and 4 from J, leaving 10 bases between them. Germline CDR1 and CDR2: WNHNN and SYGVQD (reference sequence). CDR3 region: CASSESDNLYEQYF. The CDR3 nucleotides read TGCGCCAGCAGTGAGTCGGATAATCTGTACGAGCAGTACTTC.

This clonotype has a count of ten or more. The chain uses TRBV4-3 and TRBJ1-4; weak D call: TRBD1 (6 bases). The V gene lost 4 bases and the J gene lost 1 base, with 10 bases spanning the gap. The CDR3 consists of 15 residues. CDR1 LGHNA and CDR2 YSLEER come from the germline V gene. The chain's CDR3 is CASSLEGGTNEKLFF. The CDR3 nucleotides read TGCGCCAGCAGCCTAGAAGGGGGAACTAATGAAAAACTGTTTTTT.